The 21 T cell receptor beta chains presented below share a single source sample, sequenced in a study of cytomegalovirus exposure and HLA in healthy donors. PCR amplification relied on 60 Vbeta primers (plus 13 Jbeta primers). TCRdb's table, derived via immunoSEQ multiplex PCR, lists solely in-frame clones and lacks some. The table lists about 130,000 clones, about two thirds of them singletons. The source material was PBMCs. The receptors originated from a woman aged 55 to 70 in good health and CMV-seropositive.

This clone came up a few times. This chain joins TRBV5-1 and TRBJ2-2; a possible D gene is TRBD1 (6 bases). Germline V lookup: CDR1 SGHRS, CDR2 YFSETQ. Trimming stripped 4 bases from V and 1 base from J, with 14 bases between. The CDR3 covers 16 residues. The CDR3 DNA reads TGCGCCAGCAGCGCCTCCGGGACACGGAACACCGGGGAGCTGTTTTTT. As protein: CASSASGTRNTGELFF.

The CDR3 DNA sequence: TGTGCCAGCAGCTACGGGAGGGGACCCCCTAAGTACACTGAAGCTTTCTTT. Its translation: CASSYGRGPPKYTEAFF. The rearrangement uses TRBV21-1 and TRBJ1-1. TRBV21-1 is shown as a pseudogene. The CDR3 is 17 residues long.

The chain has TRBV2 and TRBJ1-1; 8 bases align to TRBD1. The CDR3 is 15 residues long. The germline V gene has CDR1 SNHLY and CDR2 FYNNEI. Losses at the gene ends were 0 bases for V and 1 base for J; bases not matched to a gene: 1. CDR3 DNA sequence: TGTGCCAGCAGTGAAGCGACAGGGGCGAACACTGAAGCTTTCTTT. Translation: CASSEATGANTEAFF. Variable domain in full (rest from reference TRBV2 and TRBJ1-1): EPEVTQTPSHQVTQMGQEVILRCVPISNHLYFYWYRQILGQKVEFLVSFYNNEISEKSEIFDDQFSVERPDGSNFTLKIRSTKLEDSAMYFCASSEATGANTEAFFGQGTRLTVV.

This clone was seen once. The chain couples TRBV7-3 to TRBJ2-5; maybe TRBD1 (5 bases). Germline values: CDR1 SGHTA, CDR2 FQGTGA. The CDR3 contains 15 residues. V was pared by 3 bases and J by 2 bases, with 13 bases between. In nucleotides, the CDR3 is TGTGCCAGCAGCTTGGGCAGGGCGGATCAAGAGACCCAGTACTTC. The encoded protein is CASSLGRADQETQYF.

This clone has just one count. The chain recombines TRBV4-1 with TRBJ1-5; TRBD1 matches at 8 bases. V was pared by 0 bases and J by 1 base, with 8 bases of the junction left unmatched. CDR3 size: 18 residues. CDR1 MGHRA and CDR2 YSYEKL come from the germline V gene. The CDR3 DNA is TGCGCCAGCAGCCAAGATCCGACAGGGGTAAGGAGCAATCAGCCCCAGCATTTT. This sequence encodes CASSQDPTGVRSNQPQHF.

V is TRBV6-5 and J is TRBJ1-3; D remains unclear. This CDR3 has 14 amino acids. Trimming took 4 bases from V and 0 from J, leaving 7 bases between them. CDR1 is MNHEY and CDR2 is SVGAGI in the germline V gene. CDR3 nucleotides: TGTGCCAGCAGTTCCGGGGTCTCTGGAAACACCATATATTTT. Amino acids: CASSSGVSGNTIYF.

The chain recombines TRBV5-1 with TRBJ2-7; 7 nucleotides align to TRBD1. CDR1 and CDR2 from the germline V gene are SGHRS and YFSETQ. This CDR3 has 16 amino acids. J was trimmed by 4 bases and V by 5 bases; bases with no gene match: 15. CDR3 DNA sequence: TGCGCCAGCAGAGTTGGCCCAACAGGGGATGGATACGAGCAGTACTTC. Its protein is CASRVGPTGDGYEQYF.

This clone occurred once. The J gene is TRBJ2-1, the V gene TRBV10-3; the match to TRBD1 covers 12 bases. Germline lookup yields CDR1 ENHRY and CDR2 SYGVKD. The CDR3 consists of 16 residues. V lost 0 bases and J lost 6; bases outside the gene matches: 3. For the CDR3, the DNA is TGTGCCATCAGTGAGTCATTGGGACAGGGGGCCAATGAGCAGTTCTTC. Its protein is CAISESLGQGANEQFF.

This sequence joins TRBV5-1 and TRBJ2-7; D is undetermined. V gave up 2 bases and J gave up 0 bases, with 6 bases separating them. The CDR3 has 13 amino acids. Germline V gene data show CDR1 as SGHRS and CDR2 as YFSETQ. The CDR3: CASSFSGSYEQYF. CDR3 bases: TGCGCCAGCAGCTTTAGTGGCTCCTACGAGCAGTACTTC. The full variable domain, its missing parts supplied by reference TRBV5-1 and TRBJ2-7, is KAGVTQTPRYLIKTRGQQVTLSCSPISGHRSVSWYQQTPGQGLQFLFEYFSETQRNKGNFPGRFSGRQFSNSRSEMNVSTLELGDSALYLCASSFSGSYEQYFGPGTRLTVT.

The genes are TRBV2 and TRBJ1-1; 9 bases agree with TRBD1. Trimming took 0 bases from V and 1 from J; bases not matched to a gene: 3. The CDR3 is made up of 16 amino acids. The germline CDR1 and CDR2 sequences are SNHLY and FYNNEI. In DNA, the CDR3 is TGTGCCAGCAGTGAAGCCGGGACAGGGACGAACACTGAAGCTTTCTTT. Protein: CASSEAGTGTNTEAFF.

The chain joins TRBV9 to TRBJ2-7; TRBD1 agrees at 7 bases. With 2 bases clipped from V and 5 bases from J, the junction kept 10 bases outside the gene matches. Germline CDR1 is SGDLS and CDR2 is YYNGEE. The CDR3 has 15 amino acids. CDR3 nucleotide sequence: TGTGCCAGCAGCGTGGAGACAGGGTGGGCTGACGAGCAGTACTTC. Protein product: CASSVETGWADEQYF.

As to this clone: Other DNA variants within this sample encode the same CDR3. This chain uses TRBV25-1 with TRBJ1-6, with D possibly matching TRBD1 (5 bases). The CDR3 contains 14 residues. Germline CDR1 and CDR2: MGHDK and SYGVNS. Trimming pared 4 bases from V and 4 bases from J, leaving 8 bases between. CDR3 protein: CASSVTVYNSPLHF. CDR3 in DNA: TGTGCCAGCAGTGTGACAGTTTATAATTCACCCCTCCACTTT. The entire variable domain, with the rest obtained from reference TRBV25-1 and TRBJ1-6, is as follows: EADIYQTPRYLVIGTGKKITLECSQTMGHDKMYWYQQDPGMELHLIHYSYGVNSTEKGDLSSESTVSRIRTEHFPLTLESARPSHTSQYLCASSVTVYNSPLHFGNGTRLTVT.

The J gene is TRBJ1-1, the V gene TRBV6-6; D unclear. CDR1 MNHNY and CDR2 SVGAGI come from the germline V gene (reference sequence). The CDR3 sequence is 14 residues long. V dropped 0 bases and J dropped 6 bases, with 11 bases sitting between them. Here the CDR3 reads CASSYSNRRAEAFF. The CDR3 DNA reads TGTGCCAGCAGTTACTCGAATCGGAGGGCTGAAGCTTTCTTT.

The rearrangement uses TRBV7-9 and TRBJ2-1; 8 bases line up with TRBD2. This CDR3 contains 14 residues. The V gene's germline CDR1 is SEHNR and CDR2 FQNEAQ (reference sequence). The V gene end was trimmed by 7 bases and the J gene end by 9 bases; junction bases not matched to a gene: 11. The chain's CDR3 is CASTKGTRGGEQFF. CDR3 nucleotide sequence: TGTGCCAGCACCAAAGGGACTAGAGGCGGTGAGCAGTTCTTC.

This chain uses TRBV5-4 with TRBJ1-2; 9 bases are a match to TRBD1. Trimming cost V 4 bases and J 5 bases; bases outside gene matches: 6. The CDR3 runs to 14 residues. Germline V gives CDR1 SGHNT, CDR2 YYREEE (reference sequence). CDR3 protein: CASSRQGVDYGYTF. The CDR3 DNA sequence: TGTGCCAGCAGCCGACAGGGGGTAGATTATGGCTACACCTTC.

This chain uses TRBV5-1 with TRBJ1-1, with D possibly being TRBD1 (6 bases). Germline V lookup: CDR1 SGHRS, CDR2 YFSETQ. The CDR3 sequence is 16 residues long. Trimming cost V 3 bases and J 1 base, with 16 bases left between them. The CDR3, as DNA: TGCGCCAGCAGCTCCCCTGGGGGCGGCCCGAACACTGAAGCTTTCTTT. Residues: CASSSPGGGPNTEAFF.

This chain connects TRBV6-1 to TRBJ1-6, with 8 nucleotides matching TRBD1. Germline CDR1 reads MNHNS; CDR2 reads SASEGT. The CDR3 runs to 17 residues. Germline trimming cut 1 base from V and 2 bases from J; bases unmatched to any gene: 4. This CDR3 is CASSEGWGQAYNSPLHF. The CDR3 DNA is TGTGCCAGCAGTGAAGGATGGGGACAGGCCTATAATTCACCCCTCCACTTT.

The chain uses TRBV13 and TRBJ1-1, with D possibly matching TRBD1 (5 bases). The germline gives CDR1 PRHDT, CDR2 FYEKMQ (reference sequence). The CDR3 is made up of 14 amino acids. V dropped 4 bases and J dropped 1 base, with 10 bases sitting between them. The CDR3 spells CASSSLGENTEAFF. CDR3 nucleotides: TGTGCCAGCAGCTCCTTAGGGGAGAACACTGAAGCTTTCTTT.

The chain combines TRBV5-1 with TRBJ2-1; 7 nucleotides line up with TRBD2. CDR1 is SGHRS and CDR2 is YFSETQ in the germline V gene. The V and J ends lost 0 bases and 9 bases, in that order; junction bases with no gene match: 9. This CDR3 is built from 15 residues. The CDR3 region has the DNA TGCGCCAGCAGCTTGGGAGCGGGAATGTGGGGTGAGCAGTTCTTC. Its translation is CASSLGAGMWGEQFF. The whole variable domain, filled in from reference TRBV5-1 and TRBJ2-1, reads KAGVTQTPRYLIKTRGQQVTLSCSPISGHRSVSWYQQTPGQGLQFLFEYFSETQRNKGNFPGRFSGRQFSNSRSEMNVSTLELGDSALYLCASSLGAGMWGEQFFGPGTRLTVL.

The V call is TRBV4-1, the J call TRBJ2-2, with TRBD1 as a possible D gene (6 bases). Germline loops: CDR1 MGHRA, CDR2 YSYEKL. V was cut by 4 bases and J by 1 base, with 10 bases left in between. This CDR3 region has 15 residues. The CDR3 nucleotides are TGCGCCAGCAGCCGAAGGACAGAGAACACCGGGGAGCTGTTTTTT. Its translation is CASSRRTENTGELFF.

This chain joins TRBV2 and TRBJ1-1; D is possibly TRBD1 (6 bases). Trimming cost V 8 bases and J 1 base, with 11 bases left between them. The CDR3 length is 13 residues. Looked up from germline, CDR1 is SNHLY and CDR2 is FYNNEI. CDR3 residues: CASQPGQNTEAFF. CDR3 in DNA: TGTGCCAGCCAACCGGGACAGAACACTGAAGCTTTCTTT.